The clone carrying this T cell receptor beta chain has a count of ten or more. What it binds is not known. The read comes to an end 3 residues before the CDR3 does, leaving the germline J gene to fill in the end. This record comes from a study of T cell clonality in common variable immunodeficiency. Libraries were prepared by immunoSEQ multiplex PCR; TCRdb keeps only in-frame clonotypes and omits some of them. The repertoire has 35,000 to 50,000 clones, none seen only once; the ten largest take over 1.2%. Germline V gene sequence: CDR1 SGHRS, CDR2 YFSETQ. CDR3 length equals 15 residues. Trimming stripped 0 bases from V and 5 bases from J, with 14 bases between. Study-level points and caveats: TCRbeta clonality was increased in CVID versus healthy controls. Shared TCRbeta clones were fewer between CVID subjects than controls. The cause of increased CVID clonality remains unclear without subpopulation sequencing.

The clonotype comes from a person between 18 and 70 years old in good health. Sequenced material: peripheral blood mononuclear cells. This chain connects TRBV5-1 to TRBJ2-5; TRBD1 is a possible D gene (6 bases). The part of the CDR3 DNA that was read is TGCGCCAGCAGCTTGGGTAGTGGGGGCAGTGAGACC. This encodes CASSLGSGGSET. The whole CDR3 region reads CASSLGSGGSETQYF. Full variable domain (missing parts from reference TRBV5-1 and TRBJ2-5): KAGVTQTPRYLIKTRGQQVTLSCSPISGHRSVSWYQQTPGQGLQFLFEYFSETQRNKGNFPGRFSGRQFSNSRSEMNVSTLELGDSALYLCASSLGSGGSETQYFGPGTRLLVL.